The 9 T cell receptor beta chains presented below share a single source sample, sequenced in a study of blood T cell repertoires in COVID-19 (dated by TCRdb to the early 2020s). Library preparation was by the immunoSEQ multiplex PCR assay. Held by TCRdb, this immuneACCESS table contains in-frame sequences only and omits some clones. Under half of the omission traces to an unresolved V gene where checked; the cause of the rest is unknown. Present in this sample are some 360,000 clones, approximately 87% of which were seen just once. The top ten hold 2.3% of the sample. The material sequenced was peripheral blood. The receptors here all came from a woman aged 55 to 70 with COVID-19, enrolled during active disease.

V gene TRBV4-1 combines with J gene TRBJ2-7; tentatively, D is TRBD1 (6 bases). Trimming shortened V by 0 bases and J by 2 bases, and 11 bases separated the two germline ends. The CDR3 extends over 15 amino acids. Germline assignment: CDR1 MGHRA and CDR2 YSYEKL. As DNA, the CDR3 is TGCGCCAGCAGCCAAGATGTGGACAGCACCTACGAGCAGTACTTC. Its translation: CASSQDVDSTYEQYF.

This sequence joins TRBV2 and TRBJ2-5, with a tentative D call TRBD2 (6 bases). In germline, CDR1 is SNHLY, CDR2 FYNNEI. This CDR3 has 14 amino acids. Trimming shortened V by 7 bases and J by 1 base, and 13 bases separated the two germline ends. The DNA for the CDR3 is TGTGCCAGCAAGGAGGGCCAGGCCCAAGAGACCCAGTACTTC. Translating gives CASKEGQAQETQYF.

This clone occurred once. This chain uses TRBV5-1 with TRBJ2-5, with D unclear. The germline V and J ends were trimmed by 0 bases and 4 bases, with 4 bases remaining between them. This CDR3 is 12 amino acids long. Per the germline V gene, CDR1 is SGHRS and CDR2 is YFSETQ. The CDR3 region is CASSLVLETQYF. CDR3 DNA sequence: TGCGCCAGCAGCTTGGTCTTAGAGACCCAGTACTTC.

This clone was counted a single time. The chain has TRBV28 and TRBJ2-3; 9 bases line up with TRBD2. With 6 bases clipped from V and 3 bases from J, the junction kept 22 bases outside the gene matches. The CDR3 covers 20 residues. Germline V gene lookup returns CDR1 MDHEN and CDR2 SYDVKM. CDR3 region: CASSPPLFRGGGSKTDTQYF. The CDR3 DNA reads as TGTGCCAGCAGCCCTCCCCTTTTCCGCGGGGGGGGGTCTAAGACAGATACGCAGTATTTT.

This rearrangement joins TRBV11-2 to TRBJ2-1; 13 bases align to TRBD2. V lost 5 bases and J lost 7; bases outside the gene matches: 14. The CDR3 extends over 18 amino acids. The V gene's germline CDR1 is SGHAT and CDR2 FQNNGV. CDR3 nucleotide sequence: TGTGCCAGCAGCCCACTAGCGGGGGGGCCTAGGGGCTTGAATGAGCAGTTCTTC. This sequence encodes CASSPLAGGPRGLNEQFF.

The chain is built from TRBV9 and TRBJ2-1; D perhaps matches TRBD2 (6 bases). V lost 1 base to trimming and J lost 9 bases, with 8 bases between them. CDR1 and CDR2 from the germline V gene are SGDLS and YYNGEE. The CDR3 loop spans 12 amino acids. The CDR3 DNA reads TGTGCCAGCAGCGTATACGGGGGTGAGCAGTTCTTC. This codes for CASSVYGGEQFF.

The rearrangement uses TRBV19 and TRBJ2-1; 9 bases agree with TRBD1. J was trimmed by 4 bases and V by 6 bases; bases with no gene match: 10. The V gene's germline CDR1 is LNHDA and CDR2 SQIVND (reference sequence). The CDR3 covers 16 residues. The CDR3 loop reads CASSEIPGQGYNEQFF. The CDR3 DNA sequence: TGTGCCAGTAGCGAAATTCCGGGACAGGGATACAATGAGCAGTTCTTC.

This clone is a singleton in its sample. The chain links TRBV21-1 to TRBJ1-1; the table's D call, TRBD1, was not checked against the DNA. TRBV21-1 represents a pseudogene. The CDR3 sequence is 15 residues long. The CDR3 sequence: CASSSGRGQGTEAFF. The CDR3 bases are TGTGCCAGCAGCTCAGGCAGGGGGCAGGGCACTGAAGCTTTCTTT.

The J gene is TRBJ2-5, the V gene TRBV7-9, with 10 positions matching TRBD1. The CDR3 length is 15 residues. The germline V gene has CDR1 SEHNR and CDR2 FQNEAQ (reference sequence). J was trimmed by 1 base and V by 5 bases; bases with no gene match: 4. The CDR3 reads CASSRGTGVQETQYF. The CDR3 coding sequence is TGTGCCAGCAGCAGGGGGACAGGGGTCCAAGAGACCCAGTACTTC.